The rows below give T cell receptor beta chains drawn from one sample of a study of cytomegalovirus exposure and HLA in healthy donors. Sequencing used immunoSEQ multiplex PCR; TCRdb keeps in-frame clones, though not all of them. The top ten hold 0.78% of the sample, which has some 90,000 clones, 95% to 97% seen once. Input material: PBMCs. The receptors were sampled from a man younger than 35 in good health and CMV-seronegative. Both conserved end residues are part of each CDR3. The order of the fields is D gene, clone size, J gene, V gene, CDR3 protein, CDR3 DNA. D genes are given only for firm matches. Where a row states a size, it is once, few, many or the class of an expanded clone; other rows omit it.

-	-	TRBJ1-5	TRBV9	CASSVGPGVQPQHF	TGTGCCAGCAGCGTAGGGCCAGGGGTCCAGCCCCAGCATTTT
-	-	TRBJ2-2	TRBV5-1	CASTTDGMNTGELFF	TGCGCCAGCACAACGGACGGGATGAACACCGGGGAGCTGTTTTTT
-	-	TRBJ1-1	TRBV4-1	CASRLSVGGGEAFF	TGCGCCAGCAGACTAAGCGTTGGCGGAGGTGAAGCTTTCTTT
-	-	TRBJ2-7	TRBV6-1	CASSFGQIAYEQYF	TGTGCCAGCAGTTTCGGACAGATCGCCTACGAGCAGTACTTC
-	-	TRBJ2-3	TRBV18	CASSPPRGGTDTQYF	TGTGCCAGCTCACCACCCCGCGGAGGCACAGATACGCAGTATTTT
-	-	TRBJ2-7	TRBV2	CASTDQGRTVWDEQYF	TGTGCCAGCACCGACCAAGGGCGGACAGTCTGGGACGAGCAGTACTTC
-	-	TRBJ2-2	TRBV6-4	CASSSVDTGELFF	TGTGCCAGCAGTTCCGTAGACACCGGGGAGCTGTTTTTT
TRBD2	few	TRBJ2-3	TRBV6-4	CASSDGAGSTDTQYF	TGTGCCAGCAGTGACGGAGCGGGAAGCACAGATACGCAGTATTTT
-	-	TRBJ1-1	TRBV6-5	CASSYGLVRGNEAFF	TGTGCCAGCAGTTACGGGTTGGTCAGGGGAAACGAAGCTTTCTTT
-	-	TRBJ1-1	TRBV9	CASSVPSGGLTEAFF	TGTGCCAGCAGCGTCCCCTCGGGAGGTTTAACTGAAGCTTTCTTT
-	-	TRBJ2-3	TRBV27	CASSPDIPTDTQYF	TGTGCCAGCAGTCCCGACATCCCCACAGATACGCAGTATTTT
TRBD1	-	TRBJ2-7	TRBV11-2	CASSLTGSSYEQYF	TGTGCCAGCAGTCTGACAGGGAGCTCCTACGAGCAGTACTTC
-	-	TRBJ1-3	TRBV5-1	CASSSGSGNTIYF	TGCGCCAGCAGTTCGGGGTCTGGAAACACCATATATTTT
-	-	TRBJ1-5	TRBV28	CASSLWDRDQPQHF	TGTGCCAGCAGTTTATGGGACAGAGATCAGCCCCAGCATTTT
-	-	TRBJ1-1	TRBV7-2	CASSSDRNTEAFF	TGTGCCAGCAGCTCTGACAGGAACACTGAAGCTTTCTTT
TRBD1	-	TRBJ2-5	TRBV9	CASSVIGTGGKETQYF	TGTGCCAGCAGCGTAATAGGGACAGGGGGAAAGGAGACCCAGTACTTC
TRBD2	-	TRBJ2-1	TRBV11-3	CASSSGTSGNYNEQFF	TGTGCCAGCAGCTCCGGGACTAGCGGGAATTACAATGAGCAGTTCTTC
TRBD2	-	TRBJ2-5	TRBV27	CASSLLLAGGPDFETQYF	TGTGCCAGCAGTTTATTGCTAGCGGGAGGGCCGGATTTTGAGACCCAGTACTTC
-	-	TRBJ1-5	TRBV7-8	CASSRDPRGNQPQHF	TGTGCCAGCAGTCGTGACCCTCGGGGAAATCAGCCCCAGCATTTT
TRBD2	-	TRBJ2-1	TRBV5-4	CASSLLAVVPNEQFF	TGTGCCAGCAGCTTACTAGCGGTGGTGCCCAATGAGCAGTTCTTC
-	-	TRBJ2-1	TRBV2	CASTNYNEQFF	TGTGCCAGCACAAACTACAATGAGCAGTTCTTC
TRBD2	-	TRBJ2-7	TRBV5-1	CASSTTSGREYEQYF	TGCGCCAGCAGCACGACTAGCGGGAGAGAATACGAGCAGTACTTC
TRBD1	-	TRBJ2-7	TRBV10-3	CAISVVRTGEDYEQYF	TGTGCCATCAGTGTCGTACGGACAGGGGAAGACTACGAGCAGTACTTC
-	-	TRBJ1-2	TRBV5-4	CASSLFPGKGYGYTF	TGTGCCAGCAGCTTATTCCCAGGGAAAGGCTATGGCTACACCTTC
TRBD2	-	TRBJ2-5	TRBV2	CASTGKGLADPWGTQYF	TGTGCCAGCACCGGAAAGGGGCTAGCGGACCCATGGGGGACCCAGTACTTC
TRBD1	once	TRBJ2-1	TRBV18	CASSPPAGGAYNEQFF	TGTGCCAGCTCACCTCCAGCAGGGGGCGCTTACAATGAGCAGTTCTTC
TRBD1	-	TRBJ1-1	TRBV19	CASSTIGGSSTEAFF	TGTGCCAGTAGTACAATAGGGGGCTCAAGCACTGAAGCTTTCTTT